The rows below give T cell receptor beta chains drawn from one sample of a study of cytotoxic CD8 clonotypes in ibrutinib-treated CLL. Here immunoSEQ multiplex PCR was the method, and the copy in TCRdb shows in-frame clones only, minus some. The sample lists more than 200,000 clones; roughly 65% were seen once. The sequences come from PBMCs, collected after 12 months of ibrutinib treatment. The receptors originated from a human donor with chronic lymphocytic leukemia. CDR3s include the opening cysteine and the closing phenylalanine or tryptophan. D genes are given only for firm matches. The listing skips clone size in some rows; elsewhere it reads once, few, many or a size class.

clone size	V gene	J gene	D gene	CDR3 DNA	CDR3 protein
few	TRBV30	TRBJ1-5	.	TGTGCCTGGAGTGCTAGTAGGGGCCAGCCCCAGCATTTT	CAWSASRGQPQHF
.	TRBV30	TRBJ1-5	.	TGTGCCTGGAGTGTACTGGGCAGCTTGAGTCAGCCCCAGCATTTT	CAWSVLGSLSQPQHF
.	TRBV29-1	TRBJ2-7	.	TGCAGCGTTGAAGGGGGTCGGCAGTACTTC	CSVEGGRQYF
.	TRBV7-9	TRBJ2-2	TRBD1	TGTGCCAGCAGCTTATGGGGACAGGGTTCCGCCGGGGAGCTGTTTTTT	CASSLWGQGSAGELFF
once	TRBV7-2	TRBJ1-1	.	TGTGCCAGCAGCCCGGGGGTCGTGAACACTGAAGCTTTCTTT	CASSPGVVNTEAFF
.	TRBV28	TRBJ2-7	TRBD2	TGTGCCAGCAGTTTATATGGGCTAGCGGATTACGAGCAGTACTTC	CASSLYGLADYEQYF
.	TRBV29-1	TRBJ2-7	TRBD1	TGCAGCGTTGAAAGGGACAGGGGAACGCGTGAGCAGTACTTC	CSVERDRGTREQYF
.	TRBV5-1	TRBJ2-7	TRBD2	TGCGCCAGCAGCTCGACTAGCGGGAGCGGCGAGCAGTACTTC	CASSSTSGSGEQYF
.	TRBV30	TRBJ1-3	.	TGTGCCTGGAGTGTAAGGCAGCTTCTCTCTGGAAACACCATATATTTT	CAWSVRQLLSGNTIYF
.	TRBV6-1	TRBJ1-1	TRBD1	TGTGCCAGCAGTGTCCGGGACAGGGGGAACACTGAAGCTTTCTTT	CASSVRDRGNTEAFF
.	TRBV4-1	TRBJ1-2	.	TGCGCCAGCAGCCAAGACGGGCAGGGAGCTAACTATGGCTACACCTTC	CASSQDGQGANYGYTF
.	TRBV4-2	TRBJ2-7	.	TGTGCCAGCAGCCAAGAGCGACTTTCCTACGAGCAGTACTTC	CASSQERLSYEQYF
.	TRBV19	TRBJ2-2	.	TGTGCCAGTAGAGGAACAGGGAACGCGAACACCGGGGAGCTGTTTTTT	CASRGTGNANTGELFF
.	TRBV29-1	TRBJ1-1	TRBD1	TGCAGCGTGAACAGGGGTTTCGCTTTCTTT	CSVNRGFAFF
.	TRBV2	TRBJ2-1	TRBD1	TGTGCCAGCAGTGGTTTCGGACAGGGATCCAATGAGCAGTTCTTC	CASSGFGQGSNEQFF
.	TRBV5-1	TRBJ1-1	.	TGCGCCAGCAGCCTACTACAGGGATACGCTGAAGCTTTCTTT	CASSLLQGYAEAFF
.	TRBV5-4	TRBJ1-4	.	TGTGCCAGCAGCCCGGGAGGTGGGAGGGCTAATGAAAAACTGTTTTTT	CASSPGGGRANEKLFF
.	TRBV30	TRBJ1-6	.	TGTGCCTGGAGTCCCACAGGTAGGGGCTCCTATAATTCACCCCTCCACTTT	CAWSPTGRGSYNSPLHF
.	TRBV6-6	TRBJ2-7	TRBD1	TGTGCCAGCAGGAGAACAGGGGTATACGAGCAGTACTTC	CASRRTGVYEQYF
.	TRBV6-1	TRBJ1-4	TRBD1	TGTGCCAGCAGCGCAGGGGGCGCGCCTAATGAAAAACTGTTTTTT	CASSAGGAPNEKLFF
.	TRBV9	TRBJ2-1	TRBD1	TGTGCCAGCAGCGATGGGACAGGGTCTCAGCATGAGCAGTTCTTC	CASSDGTGSQHEQFF
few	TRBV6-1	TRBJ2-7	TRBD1	TGTGCCAGCAGAGGACAGGGTGCCCAAAACTACGAGCAGTACTTC	CASRGQGAQNYEQYF
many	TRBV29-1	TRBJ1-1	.	TGCAGCGTCGTTCCCGGGCTGGGGAACACTGAAGCTTTCTTT	CSVVPGLGNTEAFF
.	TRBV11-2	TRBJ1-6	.	TGTGCCAGCAGCTTAGCCGGACAGTATAATTCACCCCTCCACTTT	CASSLAGQYNSPLHF
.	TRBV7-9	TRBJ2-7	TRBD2	TGTGCCAGCACCCCGGTCGGGGGGAGCTCCTACGAGCAGTACTTC	CASTPVGGSSYEQYF
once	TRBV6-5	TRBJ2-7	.	TGTGCCAGCAGAGGAAACAGGGAGGACTACGAGCAGTACTTC	CASRGNREDYEQYF
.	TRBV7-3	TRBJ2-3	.	TGTGCCAGCAGCTTAACTGGGGGGAGAAAGTATTTT	CASSLTGGRKYF
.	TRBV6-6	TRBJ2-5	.	TGTGCCAGCAGTTACTCGCTCGGCCTTGGGACCCAGTACTTC	CASSYSLGLGTQYF
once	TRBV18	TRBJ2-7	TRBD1	TGTGCCAGCTCAACGACAGGGGGCATGGAGGAGCAGTACTTC	CASSTTGGMEEQYF